This T cell receptor beta chain derives from a study of somatic mutations in cytotoxic T cells in rheumatoid arthritis. Study-level findings and limits: Neither rheumatoid arthritis patients nor age-matched healthy controls had significantly different CD8+ T-cell clonality from the other group. Clonality of CD8+ cells rose with age in rheumatoid arthritis patients but not healthy controls. Just what the expanded CD8+ clones targeted, in terms of antigens, remained unknown.

Notes on this clone: Antigen: not known.

After removal of 5 bases from V and 7 bases from J, the junction contained 4 bases not matched to a gene. CDR1 and CDR2 from the germline V gene are MNHEY and SMNVEV (reference sequence). CDR3 length: 13 residues. The repertoire was sequenced with immunoSEQ multiplex PCR; TCRdb's copy has only in-frame clones and lacks some. The data contain around 24,000 clones, around 80% of them seen just once; the ten biggest clones take up about 5%. The sequence was obtained from a man aged 50 to 59 in good health. Sequenced material: CD8+ T cells sorted from blood. The rearrangement uses TRBV27 and TRBJ2-1; 8 bases are a match to TRBD2. DNA for the CDR3: TGTGCCAGCAGTACTAGCGGAAGAAATGAGCAGTTCTTC. Translation: CASSTSGRNEQFF.